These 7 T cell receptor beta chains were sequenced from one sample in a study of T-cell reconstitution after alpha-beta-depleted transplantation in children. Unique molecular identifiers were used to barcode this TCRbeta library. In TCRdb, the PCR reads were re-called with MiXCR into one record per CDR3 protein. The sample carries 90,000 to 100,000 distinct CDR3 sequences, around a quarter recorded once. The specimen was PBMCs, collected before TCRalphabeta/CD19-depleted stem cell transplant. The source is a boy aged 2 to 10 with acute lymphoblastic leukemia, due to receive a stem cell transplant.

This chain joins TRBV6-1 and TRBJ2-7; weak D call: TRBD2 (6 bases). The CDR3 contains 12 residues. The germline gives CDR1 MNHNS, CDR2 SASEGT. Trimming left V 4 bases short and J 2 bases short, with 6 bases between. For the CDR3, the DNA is TGTGCCAGCAGTGGGGAGGCCTACGAGCAGTACTTC. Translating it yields CASSGEAYEQYF.

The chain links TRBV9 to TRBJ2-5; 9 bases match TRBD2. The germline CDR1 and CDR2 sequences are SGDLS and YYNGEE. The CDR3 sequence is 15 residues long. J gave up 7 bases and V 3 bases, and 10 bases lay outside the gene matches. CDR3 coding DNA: TGTGCCAGCAGCGATTCGACTAGCGGTATGGTGACCCAGTACTTC. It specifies CASSDSTSGMVTQYF.

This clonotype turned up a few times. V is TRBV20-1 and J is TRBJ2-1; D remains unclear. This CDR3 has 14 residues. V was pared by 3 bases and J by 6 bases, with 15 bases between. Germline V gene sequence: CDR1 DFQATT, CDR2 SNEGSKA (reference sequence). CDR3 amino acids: CSASGGPWGNEQFF. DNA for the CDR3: TGCAGTGCTAGTGGCGGCCCTTGGGGCAATGAGCAGTTCTTC.

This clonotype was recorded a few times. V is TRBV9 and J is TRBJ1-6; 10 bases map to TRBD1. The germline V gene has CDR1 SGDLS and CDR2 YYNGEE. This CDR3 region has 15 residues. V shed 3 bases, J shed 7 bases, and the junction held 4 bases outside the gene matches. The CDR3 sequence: CASSETGGGNSPLHF. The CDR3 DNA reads TGTGCCAGCAGCGAGACAGGGGGCGGGAATTCACCCCTCCACTTT.

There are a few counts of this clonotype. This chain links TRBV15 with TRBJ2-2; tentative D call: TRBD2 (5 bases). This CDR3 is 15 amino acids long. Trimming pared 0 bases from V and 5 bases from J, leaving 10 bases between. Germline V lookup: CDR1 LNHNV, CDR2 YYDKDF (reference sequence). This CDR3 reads CATSRDRGRTGELFF. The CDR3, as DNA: TGTGCCACCAGCAGAGATCGTGGGAGAACCGGGGAGCTGTTTTTT.

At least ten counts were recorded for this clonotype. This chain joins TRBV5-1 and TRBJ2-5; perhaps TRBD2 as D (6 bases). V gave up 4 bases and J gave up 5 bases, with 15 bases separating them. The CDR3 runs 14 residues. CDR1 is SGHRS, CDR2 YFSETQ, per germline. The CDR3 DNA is TGCGCCAGCAGCCTGGGTAACCGGGAGGAGACCCAGTACTTC. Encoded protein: CASSLGNREETQYF.

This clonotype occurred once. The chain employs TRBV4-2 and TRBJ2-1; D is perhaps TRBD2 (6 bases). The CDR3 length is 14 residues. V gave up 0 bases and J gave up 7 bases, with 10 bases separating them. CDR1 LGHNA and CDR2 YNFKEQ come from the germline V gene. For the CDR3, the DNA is TGTGCCAGCAGCCAAGAATCGGGGGTTAATGAGCAGTTCTTC. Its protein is CASSQESGVNEQFF.